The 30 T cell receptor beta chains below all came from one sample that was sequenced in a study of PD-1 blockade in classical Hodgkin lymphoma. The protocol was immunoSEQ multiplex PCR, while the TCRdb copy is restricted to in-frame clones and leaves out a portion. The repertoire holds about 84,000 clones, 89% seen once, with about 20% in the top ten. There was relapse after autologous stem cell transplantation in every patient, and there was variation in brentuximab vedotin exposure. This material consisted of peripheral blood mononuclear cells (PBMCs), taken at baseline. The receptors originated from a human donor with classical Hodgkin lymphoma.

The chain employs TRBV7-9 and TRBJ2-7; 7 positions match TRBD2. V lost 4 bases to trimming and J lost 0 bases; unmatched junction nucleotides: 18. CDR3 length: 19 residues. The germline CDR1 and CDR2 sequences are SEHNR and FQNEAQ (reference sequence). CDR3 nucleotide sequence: TGTGCCAGCAGCTCTAGCGGAGCCGTCGGAGAGGGAAGCTCCTACGAGCAGTACTTC. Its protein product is CASSSSGAVGEGSSYEQYF.

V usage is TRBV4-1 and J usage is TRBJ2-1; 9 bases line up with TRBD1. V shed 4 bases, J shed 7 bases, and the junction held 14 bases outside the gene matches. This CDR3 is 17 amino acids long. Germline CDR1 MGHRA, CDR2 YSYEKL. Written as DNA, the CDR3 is TGCGCCAGCAGCCTACAGCTGGGTGGGACAGGGAAAAATGAGCAGTTCTTC. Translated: CASSLQLGGTGKNEQFF.

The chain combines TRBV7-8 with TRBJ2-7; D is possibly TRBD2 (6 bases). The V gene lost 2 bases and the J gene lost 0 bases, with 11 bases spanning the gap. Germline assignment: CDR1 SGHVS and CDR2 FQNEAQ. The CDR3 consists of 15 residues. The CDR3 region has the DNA TGTGCCAGCAGCTTATTGCGGGATAGCTCCTACGAGCAGTACTTC. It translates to CASSLLRDSSYEQYF. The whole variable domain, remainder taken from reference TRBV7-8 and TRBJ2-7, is GAGVSQSPRYKVAKRGQDVALRCDPISGHVSLFWYQQALGQGPEFLTYFQNEAQLDKSGLPSDRFFAERPEGSVSTLKIQRTQQEDSAVYLCASSLLRDSSYEQYFGPGTRLTVT.

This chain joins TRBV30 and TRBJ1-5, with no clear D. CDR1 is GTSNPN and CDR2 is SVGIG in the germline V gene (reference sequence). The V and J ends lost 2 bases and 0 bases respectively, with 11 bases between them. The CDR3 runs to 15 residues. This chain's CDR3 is CAWSKGSDSNQPQHF. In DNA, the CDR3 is TGTGCCTGGAGTAAGGGCAGCGATAGCAATCAGCCCCAGCATTTT.

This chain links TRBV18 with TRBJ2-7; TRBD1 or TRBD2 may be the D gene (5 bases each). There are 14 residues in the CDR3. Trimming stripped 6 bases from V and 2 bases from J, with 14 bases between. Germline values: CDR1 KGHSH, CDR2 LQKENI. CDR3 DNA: TGTGCCAGCTCTTTGAGGGACGGCACCTACGAGCAGTACTTC. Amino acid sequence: CASSLRDGTYEQYF. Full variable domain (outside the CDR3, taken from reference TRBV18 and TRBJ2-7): NAGVMQNPRHLVRRRGQEARLRCSPMKGHSHVYWYRQLPEEGLKFMVYLQKENIIDESGMPKERFSAEFPKEGPSILRIQQVVRGDSAAYFCASSLRDGTYEQYFGPGTRLTVT.

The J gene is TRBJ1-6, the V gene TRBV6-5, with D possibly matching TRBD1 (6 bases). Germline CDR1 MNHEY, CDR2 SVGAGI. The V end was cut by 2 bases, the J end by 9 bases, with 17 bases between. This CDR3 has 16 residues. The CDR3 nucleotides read TGTGCCAGCAGTTACCCGATCGGGGGGGCCGTTTCACCCCTCCACTTT. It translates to CASSYPIGGAVSPLHF.

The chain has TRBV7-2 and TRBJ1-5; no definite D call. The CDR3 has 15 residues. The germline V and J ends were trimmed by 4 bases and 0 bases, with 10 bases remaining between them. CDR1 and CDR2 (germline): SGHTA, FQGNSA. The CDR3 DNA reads TGTGCCAGCAGCTGGGTTTGGTTTAGCAATCAGCCCCAGCATTTT. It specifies CASSWVWFSNQPQHF.

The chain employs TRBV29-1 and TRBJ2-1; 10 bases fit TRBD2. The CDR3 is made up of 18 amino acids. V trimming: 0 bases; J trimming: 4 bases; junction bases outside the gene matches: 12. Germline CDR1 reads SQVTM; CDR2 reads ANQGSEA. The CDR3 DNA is TGCAGCGTTGAAGATCCGATCCTAGCGGGAGCGGGGTACAATGAGCAGTTCTTC. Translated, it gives CSVEDPILAGAGYNEQFF.

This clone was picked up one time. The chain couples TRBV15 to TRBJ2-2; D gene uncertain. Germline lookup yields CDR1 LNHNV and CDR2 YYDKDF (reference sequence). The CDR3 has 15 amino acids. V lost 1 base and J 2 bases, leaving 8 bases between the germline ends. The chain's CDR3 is CATSRVPGNTGELFF. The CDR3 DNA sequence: TGTGCCACCAGCAGAGTTCCAGGAAACACCGGGGAGCTGTTTTTT.

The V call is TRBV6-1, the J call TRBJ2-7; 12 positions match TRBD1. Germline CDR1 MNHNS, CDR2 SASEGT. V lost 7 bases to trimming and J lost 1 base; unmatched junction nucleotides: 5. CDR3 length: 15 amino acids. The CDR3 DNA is TGTGCCAGCAAGGGACAGGGGGCGATTTCCTACGAGCAGTACTTC. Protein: CASKGQGAISYEQYF.

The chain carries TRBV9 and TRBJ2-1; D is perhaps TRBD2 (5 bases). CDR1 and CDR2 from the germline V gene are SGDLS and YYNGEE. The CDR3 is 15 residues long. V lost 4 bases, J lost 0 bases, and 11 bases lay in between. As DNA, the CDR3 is TGTGCCAGCAGCCCTAGGAGCGGCTCCTACAATGAGCAGTTCTTC. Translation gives CASSPRSGSYNEQFF. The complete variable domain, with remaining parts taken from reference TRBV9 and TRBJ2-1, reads DSGVTQTPKHLITATGQRVTLRCSPRSGDLSVYWYQQSLDQGLQFLIQYYNGEERAKGNILERFSAQQFPDLHSELNLSSLELGDSALYFCASSPRSGSYNEQFFGPGTRLTVL.

The CDR3 bases are TGTGCCAGCAGCTTAGAGGGGACAGGCTACGAAGCTTTCTTT. This gives the protein CASSLEGTGYEAFF. J is TRBJ1-1 and V is TRBV7-9; 8 nucleotides agree with TRBD1. V trimming: 1 base; J trimming: 8 bases; junction bases outside the gene matches: 6. CDR1 is SEHNR and CDR2 is FQNEAQ in the germline V gene (reference sequence). There are 14 residues in the CDR3.

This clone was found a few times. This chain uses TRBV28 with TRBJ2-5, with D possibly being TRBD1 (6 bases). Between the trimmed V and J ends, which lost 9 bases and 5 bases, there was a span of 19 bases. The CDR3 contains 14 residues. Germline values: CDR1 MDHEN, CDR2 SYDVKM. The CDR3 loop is CASSQQGLGETQYF. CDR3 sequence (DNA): TGTGCCAGTAGCCAACAGGGCTTGGGGGAGACCCAGTACTTC.

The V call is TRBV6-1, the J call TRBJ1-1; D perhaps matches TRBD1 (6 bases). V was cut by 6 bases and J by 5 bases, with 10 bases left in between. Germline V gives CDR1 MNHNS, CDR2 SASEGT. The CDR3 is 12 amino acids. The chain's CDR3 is CASSGGRTEAFF. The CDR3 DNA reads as TGTGCCAGCAGCGGGGGGCGGACTGAAGCTTTCTTT.

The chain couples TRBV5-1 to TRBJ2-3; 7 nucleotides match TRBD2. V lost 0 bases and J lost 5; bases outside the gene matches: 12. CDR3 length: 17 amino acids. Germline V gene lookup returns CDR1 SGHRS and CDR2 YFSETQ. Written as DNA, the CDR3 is TGCGCCAGCAGCTTGGCCGCCGGGCGGGAGTGGGGAGATACGCAGTATTTT. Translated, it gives CASSLAAGREWGDTQYF.

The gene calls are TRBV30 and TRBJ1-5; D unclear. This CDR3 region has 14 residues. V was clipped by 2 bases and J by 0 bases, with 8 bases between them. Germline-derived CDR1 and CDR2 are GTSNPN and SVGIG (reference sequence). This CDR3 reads CAWSRGYSNQPQHF. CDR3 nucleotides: TGTGCCTGGAGTCGAGGGTATAGCAATCAGCCCCAGCATTTT.

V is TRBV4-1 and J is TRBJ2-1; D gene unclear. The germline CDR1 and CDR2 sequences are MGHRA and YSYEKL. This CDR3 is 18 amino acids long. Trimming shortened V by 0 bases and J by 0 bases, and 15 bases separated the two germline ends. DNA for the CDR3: TGCGCCAGCAGCCAAGATGACTTTATCCCAAGCTCCTACAATGAGCAGTTCTTC. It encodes CASSQDDFIPSSYNEQFF.

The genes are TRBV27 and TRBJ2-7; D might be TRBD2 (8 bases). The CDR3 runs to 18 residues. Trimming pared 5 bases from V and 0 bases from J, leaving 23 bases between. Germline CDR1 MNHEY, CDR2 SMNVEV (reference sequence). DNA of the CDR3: TGTGCCAGCAGTCTCTCCTATCTTAGCGGGGACAGCTCCTACGAGCAGTACTTC. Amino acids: CASSLSYLSGDSSYEQYF.

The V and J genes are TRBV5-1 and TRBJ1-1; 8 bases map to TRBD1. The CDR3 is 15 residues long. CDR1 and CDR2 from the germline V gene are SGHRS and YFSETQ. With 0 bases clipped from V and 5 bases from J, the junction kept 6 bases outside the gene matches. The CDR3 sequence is CASSLADRGWTEAFF. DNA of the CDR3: TGCGCCAGCAGCTTGGCCGACAGGGGTTGGACTGAAGCTTTCTTT.

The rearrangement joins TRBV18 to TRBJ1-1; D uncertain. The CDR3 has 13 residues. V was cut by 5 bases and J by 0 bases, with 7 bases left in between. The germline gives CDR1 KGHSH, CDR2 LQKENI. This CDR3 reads CASSAAVNTEAFF. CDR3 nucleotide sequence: TGTGCCAGCTCAGCAGCCGTGAACACTGAAGCTTTCTTT.

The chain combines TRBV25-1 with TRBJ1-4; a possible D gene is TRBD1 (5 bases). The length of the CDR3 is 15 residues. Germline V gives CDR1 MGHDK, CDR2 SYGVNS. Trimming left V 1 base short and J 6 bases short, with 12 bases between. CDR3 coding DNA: TGTGCCAGCAGTGAATCGACAGTTCTAGATGAAAAACTGTTTTTT. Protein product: CASSESTVLDEKLFF.

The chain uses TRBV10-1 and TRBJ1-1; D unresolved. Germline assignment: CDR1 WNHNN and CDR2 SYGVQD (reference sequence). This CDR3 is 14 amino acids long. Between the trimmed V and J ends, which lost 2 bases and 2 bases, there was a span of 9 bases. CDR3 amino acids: CASSERVTNTEAFF. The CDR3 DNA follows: TGCGCCAGCAGTGAGCGGGTGACTAACACTGAAGCTTTCTTT.

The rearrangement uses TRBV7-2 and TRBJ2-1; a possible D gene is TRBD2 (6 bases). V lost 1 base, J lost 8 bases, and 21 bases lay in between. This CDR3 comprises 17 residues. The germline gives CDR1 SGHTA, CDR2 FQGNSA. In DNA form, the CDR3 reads TGTGCCAGCAGCTTAGAGGCTAGCATGGCGGGGTTTGATGAGCAGTTCTTC. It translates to CASSLEASMAGFDEQFF.

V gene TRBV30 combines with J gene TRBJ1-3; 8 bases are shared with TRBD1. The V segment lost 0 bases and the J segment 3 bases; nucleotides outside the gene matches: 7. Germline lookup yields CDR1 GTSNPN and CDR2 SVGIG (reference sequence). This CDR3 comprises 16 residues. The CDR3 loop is CAWSVPRTGSGNTIYF. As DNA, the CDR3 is TGTGCCTGGAGTGTACCCCGGACAGGGAGTGGAAACACCATATATTTT.

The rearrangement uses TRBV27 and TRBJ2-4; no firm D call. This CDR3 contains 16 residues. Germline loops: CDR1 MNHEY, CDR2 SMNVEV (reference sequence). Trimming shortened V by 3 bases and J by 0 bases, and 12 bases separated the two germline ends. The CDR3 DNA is TGTGCCAGCAGTTTGGTAGGACCGATAGCCAAAAACATTCAGTACTTC. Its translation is CASSLVGPIAKNIQYF.

The CDR3 DNA follows: TGTGCCAGCAGTGTGAGTTCAGCGGGATACGAGCAGTACTTC. Protein sequence: CASSVSSAGYEQYF. The V and J genes are TRBV6-4 and TRBJ2-7, with 7 bases identical to TRBD2. J was trimmed by 4 bases and V by 4 bases; bases with no gene match: 7. This CDR3 is 14 amino acids long. CDR1 is MRHNA, CDR2 SNTAGT, per germline.

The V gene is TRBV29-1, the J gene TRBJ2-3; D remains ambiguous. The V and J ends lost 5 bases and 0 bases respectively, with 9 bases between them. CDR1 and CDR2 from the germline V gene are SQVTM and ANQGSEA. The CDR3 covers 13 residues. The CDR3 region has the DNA TGCAGCGTTCCCGCCCCCAGCACAGATACGCAGTATTTT. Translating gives CSVPAPSTDTQYF.

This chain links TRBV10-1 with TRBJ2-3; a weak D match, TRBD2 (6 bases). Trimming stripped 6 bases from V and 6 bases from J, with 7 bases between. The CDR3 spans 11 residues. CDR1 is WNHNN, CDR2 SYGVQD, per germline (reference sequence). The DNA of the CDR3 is TGCGCCAGCAGCCGGGGGGATACGCAGTATTTT. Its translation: CASSRGDTQYF.

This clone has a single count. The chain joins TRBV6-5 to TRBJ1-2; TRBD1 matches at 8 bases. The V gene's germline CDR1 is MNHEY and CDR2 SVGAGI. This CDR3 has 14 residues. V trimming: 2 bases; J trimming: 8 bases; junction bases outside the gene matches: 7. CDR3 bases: TGTGCCAGCAGTTACGCCGGACAGGGCAGGGGCTACACCTTC. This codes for CASSYAGQGRGYTF.

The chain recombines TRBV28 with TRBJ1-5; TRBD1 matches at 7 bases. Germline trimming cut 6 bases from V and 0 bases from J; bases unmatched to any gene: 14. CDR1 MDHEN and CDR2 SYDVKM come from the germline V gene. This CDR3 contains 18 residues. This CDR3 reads CASSTNLRGGVSNQPQHF. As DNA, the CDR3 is TGTGCCAGCAGCACAAACCTCAGGGGGGGGGTTAGCAATCAGCCCCAGCATTTT.